The source of this T cell receptor beta chain is a study of blood T cell repertoires in COVID-19. The CDR3 contains 18 residues. The germline V gene has CDR1 SGHTA and CDR2 FQGNSA. V lost 1 base to trimming and J lost 8 bases; unmatched junction nucleotides: 12. Membership in each cohort depended on participant-reported clinical history. Cohort 3 donors counted as recovered after two negative PCRs, clearance, or resolved symptoms. Method: immunoSEQ multiplex PCR; TCRdb's copy keeps in-frame clones and lacks some. The sample contains more than 100,000 clones, roughly 84% of which appear only once. This receptor was taken from a woman in her thirties who had recovered from COVID-19. V is TRBV7-2 and J is TRBJ2-2; 11 positions agree with TRBD2. The specimen sequenced was PBMCs or T cells enriched from blood (not recorded which). The CDR3, as DNA: TGTGCCAGCAGCTTAGGGGTAGCGGGAGGGCCCTCGTCTGGGGAGCTGTTTTTT. It is translated as CASSLGVAGGPSSGELFF.